This TCR delta chain appears in the sequencing data of a study of delta chains in infants with herpesvirus infections (dated by TCRdb to 2023 to 2025). With regard to the full study: The study prospectively followed a Ugandan infant birth cohort from birth to characterize gammadelta T cell responses to primary cytomegalovirus (CMV) infection. The study searched for a public fetal Vdelta1/Vgamma8 gammadelta TCR clonotype in infants who acquired CMV infection after birth. From PBMC, gammadelta TCRs were sequenced for some 19 CMV-infected infants (one congenitally infected) and seven to nine CMV-uninfected infants who had sufficient sample available. Infant blood samples were grouped into approximate age categories of 1.5, 4, 8 and 12 months. Belgian fetal and cord blood gammadelta TCR data that had been published previously were included solely for comparison and were not produced in this cohort.

General study outcomes and caveats: In CMV-uninfected infants, the public clonotype might still be present but below the detection limit. Of over 15 CMV-infected infants, several carried the public Vdelta1 clonotype: three infants infected postnatally before 120 days of age and the congenitally infected infant. The authors acknowledged a small sample size and a lack of race- or environment-matched controls, because almost all Ugandans acquire CMV before adulthood. Public-clonotype frequency among Vdelta1 cells appeared to be inversely correlated with age at infection and was observed to decay rapidly, seemingly without persisting beyond about 8 weeks. The public clonotype was found only at the first time point after infection and was absent in uninfected infants and in those infected after 120 days.

Based on its abundance in the sample, this clone is large (0.1 to 1%). Its cognate antigen has yet to be identified. Per-base quality was not reported, and no clone a single base away is much larger than it. Libraries were built with RT-PCR. TCR cDNA was generated by reverse transcription of PBMC RNA with SuperScript II and gamma-chain- and delta-chain-specific primers. After purification with AMPure XP beads, the cDNA was amplified and indexed with Illumina adapters using the Nextera XT Index Kit. An Illumina MiSeq with a V2 300-cycle kit was used to sequence the gammadelta TCR libraries. In the source study's methods: Using MiXCR v2.1.12, CDR3 sequences were assembled, and reads were mapped onto D, J and V genes obtained from GenBank. VDJtools v1.2.1 was used to analyze the repertoires of the CDR3 clonotypes. TCRdb reanalyzed the public reads with the CATT caller, and identical DNA sequences were merged afterwards. V and J calls and clone size were set by TCRdb, not the authors. The sample profile shows approximately 800 delta-chain clones; 20% to 25% of them were found once. The ten top clones hold 13% of the sample.

Infants were enrolled after their mothers, pregnant women receiving prenatal care in Kampala, Uganda, were recruited, and documentation of maternal HIV status was required. Weekly visits were made to families, and infant clinical information, oral swabs and peripheral blood were collected beginning at 6 weeks of age and every 4 months thereafter. After blood was collected in heparin tubes, PBMC were isolated using Ficoll-Paque density gradient centrifugation and then cryopreserved. The V and J ends are trimmed by 1 base and 7 bases, leaving 37 bases between them. CDR1 and CDR2, per the germline V gene, are TSWWSYY and QGS. CDR3 length: 22 amino acids, cysteine to phenylalanine. Of all the DNA, just the CDR3 is kept, 66 bases in frame from base 1.

The specimen comprised peripheral blood, sampled at time point 2 of longitudinal follow-up. Recombination joined TRDV1 with TRDJ1; the D region is possibly TRDD2 or TRDD3, each matching across 6 bases. The TCR was taken from a human donor who was a Ugandan infant, either HIV-exposed or HIV-unexposed (not recorded which). The nucleotide sequence reads TGTGCTCTTGGGGAACCCTTTCCTATCAACGGCTGGGGTCCCCGGGGGTACGCTAAACTCATCTTT. Its protein reads: CALGEPFPINGWGPRGYAKLIF.